Below, 14 T cell receptor beta chains from the same sample are listed, as sequenced in a study of cytomegalovirus exposure and HLA in healthy donors. Assay: immunoSEQ multiplex PCR; the TCRdb copy retains only in-frame clones and omits some. The sample lists about 160,000 clones, 84% occurring once. Sequences were obtained from PBMCs. The receptor set was obtained from a man aged 25-40 years in good health and CMV-seropositive.

The chain uses TRBV7-3 and TRBJ2-1, with TRBD2 matching 7 bases. From germline, CDR1 is SGHTA and CDR2 FQGTGA. The junction had 7 bases not matched to a gene; V was cut back by 0 bases and J by 14 bases. The CDR3 is made up of 13 amino acids. The CDR3 sequence: CASSLTASAGKFF. CDR3 nucleotide sequence: TGTGCCAGCAGCTTAACAGCGTCAGCGGGGAAGTTCTTC. Full variable domain (remainder filled in from reference TRBV7-3 and TRBJ2-1): GAGVSQTPSNKVTEKGKYVELRCDPISGHTALYWYRQSLGQGPEFLIYFQGTGAADDSGLPNDRFFAVRPEGSVSTLKIQRTERGDSAVYLCASSLTASAGKFFGPGTRLTVL.

V and J are TRBV19 and TRBJ1-2, with D uncertain. Looked up from germline, CDR1 is LNHDA and CDR2 is SQIVND (reference sequence). The CDR3 runs to 11 residues. V was clipped by 9 bases and J by 1 base, with 6 bases between them. CDR3: CASAVNYGYTF. The CDR3 coding sequence is TGTGCCAGCGCGGTTAACTATGGCTACACCTTC.

The J gene is TRBJ2-7, the V gene TRBV19, with a tentative D call TRBD2 (6 bases). This CDR3 is 14 amino acids long. The V and J ends lost 5 bases and 2 bases respectively, with 13 bases between them. The V gene's germline CDR1 is LNHDA and CDR2 SQIVND (reference sequence). The chain's CDR3 is CASSLRGAPYEQYF. DNA of the CDR3: TGTGCCAGTAGTCTTCGCGGGGCCCCCTACGAGCAGTACTTC.

V usage is TRBV15 and J usage is TRBJ2-7; the D is unclear. The CDR3 is 15 residues long. Germline CDR1 is LNHNV and CDR2 is YYDKDF (reference sequence). V shed 1 base and J shed 1 base, with 11 bases lying between them. The CDR3 sequence: CATSRVASGSYEQYF. In nucleotides, the CDR3 is TGTGCCACCAGCAGAGTAGCTAGTGGGTCCTACGAGCAGTACTTC.

The genes are TRBV28 and TRBJ2-3, with 9 nucleotides matching TRBD1. Germline V gene data show CDR1 as MDHEN and CDR2 as SYDVKM. V lost 6 bases, J lost 8 bases, and 6 bases stayed unmatched. The CDR3 is made up of 13 amino acids. In DNA form, the CDR3 reads TGTGCCAGCAGCACCGGACAGGGGCGTACGCAGTATTTT. This gives the protein CASSTGQGRTQYF.

The chain joins TRBV6-5 to TRBJ2-3; 8 bases fit TRBD1. With V trimmed by 1 base and J by 1 base, 1 base remained unmatched. The CDR3 spans 15 residues. From germline, CDR1 is MNHEY and CDR2 SVGAGI. The CDR3 DNA follows: TGTGCCAGCAGTTACTGGGGACAGGGCACAGATACGCAGTATTTT. This translates into CASSYWGQGTDTQYF.

This clone came up once. The chain is built from TRBV27 and TRBJ1-4; 8 bases are a match to TRBD1. The V gene's germline CDR1 is MNHEY and CDR2 SMNVEV (reference sequence). The CDR3 consists of 15 residues. The V gene end was trimmed by 6 bases and the J gene end by 5 bases; junction bases not matched to a gene: 8. Written as DNA, the CDR3 is TGTGCCAGCAGACGAGGGACAGGCTGGAATGAAAAACTGTTTTTT. It translates to CASRRGTGWNEKLFF.

The chain links TRBV7-9 to TRBJ2-1; 11 bases line up with TRBD2. The ends lost 6 bases at V and 5 bases at J; junction bases unmatched: 6. The CDR3 sequence is 15 residues long. From germline, CDR1 is SEHNR and CDR2 FQNEAQ (reference sequence). The CDR3 loop is CASSPGTSGDNEQFF. In DNA, the CDR3 is TGTGCCAGCAGTCCTGGGACTAGCGGAGACAATGAGCAGTTCTTC.

This chain connects TRBV5-4 to TRBJ2-7; 7 bases agree with TRBD1. The V gene's germline CDR1 is SGHNT and CDR2 YYREEE (reference sequence). The CDR3 is 14 amino acids. J gave up 2 bases and V 0 bases, and 2 bases lay outside the gene matches. The CDR3 sequence is CASSLGGQPYEQYF. DNA of the CDR3: TGTGCCAGCAGCTTGGGGGGACAGCCCTACGAGCAGTACTTC.

The chain is built from TRBV4-1 and TRBJ1-2; 8 positions match TRBD1. The germline gives CDR1 MGHRA, CDR2 YSYEKL. The CDR3 length is 16 residues. V shed 7 bases and J 8 bases; nucleotides not matched to a gene: 18. Here the CDR3 DNA reads TGCGCCAGCACCGGTGTGCAGGGGCAGGGGGCTGGGGGCTACACCTTC. Its protein is CASTGVQGQGAGGYTF.

This chain uses TRBV4-1 with TRBJ1-4; 8 bases match TRBD1. Germline V gene data show CDR1 as MGHRA and CDR2 as YSYEKL. This CDR3 has 16 amino acids. The trim removed 0 bases at V and 7 bases at J, leaving 7 bases unmatched. CDR3 in DNA: TGCGCCAGCAGCCAAGAGGGGACAGGAGTTTCTGAAAAACTGTTTTTT. It is translated as CASSQEGTGVSEKLFF.

This chain uses TRBV7-3 with TRBJ2-7; D is possibly TRBD2 (5 bases). Germline CDR1 is SGHTA and CDR2 is FQGTGA. CDR3 length equals 14 residues. Trimming pared 0 bases from V and 7 bases from J, leaving 13 bases between. The CDR3 DNA reads TGTGCCAGCAGCTTAACGTCGGGGAATGTGGAGCAGTACTTC. Protein: CASSLTSGNVEQYF.

V and J are TRBV6-4 and TRBJ1-1, with D possibly TRBD1 on 5 matching bases. CDR1 and CDR2 from the germline V gene are MRHNA and SNTAGT. The CDR3 is made up of 14 amino acids. The V end was cut by 8 bases, the J end by 5 bases, with 18 bases between. CDR3 amino acids: CASSPGLGGTEAFF. The CDR3 coding sequence is TGTGCCAGCTCTCCGGGCCTCGGGGGGACTGAAGCTTTCTTT.

The chain employs TRBV11-2 and TRBJ2-6, with 10 bases matching TRBD1. V trimming: 5 bases; J trimming: 3 bases; junction bases outside the gene matches: 13. CDR3 length: 19 amino acids. CDR1 and CDR2 from the germline V gene are SGHAT and FQNNGV. For the CDR3, the DNA is TGTGCCAGCAGCCTAAACCCCGGGACAGGGGTTTTTGGGGCCAACGTCCTGACTTTC. This gives the protein CASSLNPGTGVFGANVLTF. Combining the CDR3 with reference TRBV11-2 and TRBJ2-6 gives the whole variable domain EAGVAQSPRYKIIEKRQSVAFWCNPISGHATLYWYQQILGQGPKLLIQFQNNGVVDDSQLPKDRFSAERLKGVDSTLKIQPAKLEDSAVYLCASSLNPGTGVFGANVLTFGAGSRLTVL.